This T cell receptor beta chain was profiled in a study of shared clonotypes between healthy human individuals. Whole-study findings and limits: In four donors, about 5% of naive CD4 clonotypes appeared in common. Clonotype sharing among donors was thought likely to change with sequencing depth.

About this clone: What it binds is not known.

Investigators divided CD4+ cells into CD45RA+ naive and CD45RA-negative memory subsets. In the original processing: Filtering differed for immunoSEQ, which gave only junction sequences without quality scores. Assay: immunoSEQ multiplex PCR; the TCRdb copy retains only in-frame clones and omits some. The D gene and trimming were derived from the DNA, and the V and J assignments and clone size from that table. The table has millions of clones, 85% to 95% seen once. The sequencing sample was made of naive CD4+ T cells from PBMCs. Stated subset: CD45RA+ positively selected. The TCR sequence derives from a man aged 18 to 30 in good health. Some clones in this sample may be carry-over from other donors' samples.

CDR3 region: CASSLEGWSSYNEQFF. The CDR3 DNA reads as TGTGCCAGCAGCTTAGAGGGGTGGAGCTCCTACAATGAGCAGTTCTTC. The rearrangement joins TRBV7-9 to TRBJ2-1, with a possible D match to TRBD1 (5 bases). The CDR3 consists of 16 residues. V shed 1 base and J shed 0 bases, with 10 bases lying between them. Germline-derived CDR1 and CDR2 are SEHNR and FQNEAQ (reference sequence).